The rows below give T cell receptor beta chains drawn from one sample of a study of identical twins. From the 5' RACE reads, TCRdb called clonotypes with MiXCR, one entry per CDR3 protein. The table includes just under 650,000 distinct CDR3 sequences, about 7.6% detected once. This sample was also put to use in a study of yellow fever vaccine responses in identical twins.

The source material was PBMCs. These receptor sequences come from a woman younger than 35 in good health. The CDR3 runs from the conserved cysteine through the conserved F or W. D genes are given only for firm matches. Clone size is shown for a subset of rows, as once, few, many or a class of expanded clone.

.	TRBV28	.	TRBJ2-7	CASSLPGAFEQYF	TGTGCCAGCAGTTTACCAGGGGCCTTCGAGCAGTACTTC
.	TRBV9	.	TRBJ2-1	CASSVGLALESSYNEQFF	TGTGCCAGCAGCGTAGGTTTAGCTTTGGAGAGCTCCTACAATGAGCAGTTCTTC
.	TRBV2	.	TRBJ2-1	CASRGVDEQFF	TGTGCCAGCAGGGGGGTCGATGAGCAGTTCTTC
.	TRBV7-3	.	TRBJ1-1	CASSLSLGTEAFF	TGTGCCAGCAGCTTATCATTAGGGACTGAAGCTTTCTTT
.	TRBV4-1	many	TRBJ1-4	CASSLTGRPNEKLFF	TGCGCCAGCAGCCTTACGGGACGGCCCAATGAAAAACTGTTTTTT
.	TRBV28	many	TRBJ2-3	CASKGVTRSTDTQYF	TGTGCCAGCAAAGGGGTTACCAGAAGCACAGATACGCAGTATTTT
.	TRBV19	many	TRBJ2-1	CASSTRANEQFF	TGTGCCAGTAGTACCAGAGCCAATGAGCAGTTCTTC
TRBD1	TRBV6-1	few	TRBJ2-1	CASRKGQGQFNEQFF	TGTGCCAGCAGGAAGGGACAGGGACAATTCAATGAGCAGTTCTTC
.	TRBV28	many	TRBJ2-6	CASSLSGAGANVLTF	TGTGCCAGCAGTTTATCTGGGGCCGGGGCCAACGTCCTGACTTTC
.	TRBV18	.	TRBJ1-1	CASSPGGHSEEAFF	TGTGCCAGCTCACCCGGGGGACATTCGGAAGAAGCTTTCTTT
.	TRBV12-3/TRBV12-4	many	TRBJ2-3	CASSKGPIIRSTDTQYF	TGTGCCAGCAGCAAGGGACCTATTATACGTAGCACAGATACGCAGTATTTT
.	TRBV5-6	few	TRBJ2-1	CASSLGGNPYNEQLF	TGTGCCAGCAGCTTGGGCGGAAACCCCTACAATGAGCAGCTCTTC
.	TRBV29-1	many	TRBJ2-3	CSVPRDPGDTQYF	TGCAGCGTACCCCGGGACCCAGGAGATACGCAGTATTTT
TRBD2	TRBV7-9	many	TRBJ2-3	CASSSPLAGGPNTQYF	TGTGCCAGCAGCTCCCCGCTAGCGGGAGGACCAAATACGCAGTATTTT
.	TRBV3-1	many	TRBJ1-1	CASSQLGGNTEAFF	TGTGCCAGCAGCCAATTGGGTGGGAACACTGAAGCTTTCTTT
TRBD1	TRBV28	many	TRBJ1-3	CASSPGDSSGNTIYF	TGTGCCAGCTCCCCAGGGGACAGCTCTGGAAACACCATATATTTT
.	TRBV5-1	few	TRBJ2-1	CASSLGGSIYNNEQFF	TGCGCCAGCAGCTTGGGGGGGTCAATCTACAACAATGAGCAGTTCTTC
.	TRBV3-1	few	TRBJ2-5	CASSQVAEQETQYF	TGTGCCAGCAGCCAAGTGGCAGAACAAGAGACCCAGTACTTC
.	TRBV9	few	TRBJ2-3	CASSAQVSTDTQYF	TGTGCCAGCAGCGCCCAGGTCAGCACAGATACGCAGTATTTT
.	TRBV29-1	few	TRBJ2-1	CSVAPGRRNEQFF	TGCAGCGTCGCACCAGGGAGGCGCAATGAGCAGTTCTTC
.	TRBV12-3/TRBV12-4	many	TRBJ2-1	CASRVSGKNEQFF	TGTGCCAGCAGGGTCTCGGGGAAGAATGAGCAGTTCTTC
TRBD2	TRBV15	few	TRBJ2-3	CATSRVLAGTDTQYF	TGTGCCACCAGCAGAGTACTAGCGGGGACAGATACGCAGTATTTT